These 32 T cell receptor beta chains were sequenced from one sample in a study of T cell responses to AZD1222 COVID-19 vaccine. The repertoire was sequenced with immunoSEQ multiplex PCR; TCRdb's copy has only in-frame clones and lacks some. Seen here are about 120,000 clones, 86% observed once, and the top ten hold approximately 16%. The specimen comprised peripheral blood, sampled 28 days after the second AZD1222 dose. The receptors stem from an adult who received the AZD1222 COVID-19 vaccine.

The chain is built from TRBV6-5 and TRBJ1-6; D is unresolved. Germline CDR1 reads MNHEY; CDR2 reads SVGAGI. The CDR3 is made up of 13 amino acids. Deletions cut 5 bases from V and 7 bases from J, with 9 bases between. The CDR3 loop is CASSRRRNSPLHF. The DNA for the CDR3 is TGTGCCAGCAGTCGCCGCAGGAATTCACCCCTCCACTTT.

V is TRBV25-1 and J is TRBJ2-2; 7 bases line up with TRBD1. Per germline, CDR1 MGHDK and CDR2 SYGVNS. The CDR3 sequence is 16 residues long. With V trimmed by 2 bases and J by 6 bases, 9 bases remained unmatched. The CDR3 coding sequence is TGTGCCAGCAGTGAACCACAGGGGAGATCTGCCGGGGAGCTGTTTTTT. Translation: CASSEPQGRSAGELFF.

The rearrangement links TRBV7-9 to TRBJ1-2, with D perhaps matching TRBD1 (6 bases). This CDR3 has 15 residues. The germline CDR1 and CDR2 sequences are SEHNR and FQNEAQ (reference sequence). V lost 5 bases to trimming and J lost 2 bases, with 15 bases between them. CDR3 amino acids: CASSPKLQGNYGYTF. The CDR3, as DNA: TGTGCCAGCAGCCCAAAACTACAGGGAAACTATGGCTACACCTTC.

The chain's CDR3 is CASSQDPAEVSYEQYF. CDR3 nucleotide sequence: TGCGCCAGCAGCCAAGACCCAGCGGAGGTCTCCTACGAGCAGTACTTC. The genes are TRBV4-1 and TRBJ2-7; possibly TRBD2 for D (5 bases). There are 16 residues in the CDR3. CDR1 and CDR2 (germline): MGHRA, YSYEKL. V lost 0 bases to trimming and J lost 0 bases, with 12 bases between them.

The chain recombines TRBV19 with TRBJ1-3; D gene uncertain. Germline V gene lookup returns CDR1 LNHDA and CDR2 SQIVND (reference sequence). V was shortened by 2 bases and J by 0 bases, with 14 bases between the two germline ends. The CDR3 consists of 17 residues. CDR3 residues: CASSIQIRRFSGNTIYF. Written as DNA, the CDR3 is TGTGCCAGTAGTATACAGATTCGCAGATTCTCTGGAAACACCATATATTTT. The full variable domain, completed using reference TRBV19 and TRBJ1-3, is DGGITQSPKYLFRKEGQNVTLSCEQNLNHDAMYWYRQDPGQGLRLIYYSQIVNDFQKGDIAEGYSVSREKKESFPLTVTSAQKNPTAFYLCASSIQIRRFSGNTIYFGEGSWLTVV.

CDR3 region: CAIRTPGQGNMAEAFF. The CDR3 DNA follows: TGTGCCATCAGAACCCCGGGACAGGGAAATATGGCTGAAGCTTTCTTT. This chain connects TRBV10-3 to TRBJ1-1; 9 bases line up with TRBD1. The CDR3 is 16 amino acids. J gave up 6 bases and V 6 bases, and 14 bases lay outside the gene matches. CDR1 and CDR2 (germline): ENHRY, SYGVKD.

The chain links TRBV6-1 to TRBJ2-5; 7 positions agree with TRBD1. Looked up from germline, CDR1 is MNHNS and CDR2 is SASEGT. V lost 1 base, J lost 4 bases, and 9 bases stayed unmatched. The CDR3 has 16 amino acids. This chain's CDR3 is CASSEGKAGGRETQYF. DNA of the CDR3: TGTGCCAGCAGTGAAGGGAAGGCAGGGGGAAGAGAGACCCAGTACTTC.

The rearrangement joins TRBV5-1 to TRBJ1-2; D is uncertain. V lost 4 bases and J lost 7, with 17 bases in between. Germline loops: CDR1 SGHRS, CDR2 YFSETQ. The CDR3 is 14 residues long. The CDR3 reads CASSPEGERAGYTF. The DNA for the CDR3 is TGCGCCAGCAGCCCTGAGGGAGAGAGGGCTGGCTACACCTTC.

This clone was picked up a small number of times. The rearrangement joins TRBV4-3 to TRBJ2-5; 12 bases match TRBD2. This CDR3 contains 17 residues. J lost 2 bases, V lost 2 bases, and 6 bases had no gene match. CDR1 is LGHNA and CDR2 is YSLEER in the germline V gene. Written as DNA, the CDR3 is TGCGCCAGCAGCCAAAAGACTAGCGGGGGAACACAAGAGACCCAGTACTTC. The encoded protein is CASSQKTSGGTQETQYF.

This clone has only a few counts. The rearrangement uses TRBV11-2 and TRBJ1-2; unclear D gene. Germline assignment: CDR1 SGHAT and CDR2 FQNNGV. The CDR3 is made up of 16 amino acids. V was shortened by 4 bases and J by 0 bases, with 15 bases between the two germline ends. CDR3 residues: CASSSLRQRTNYGYTF. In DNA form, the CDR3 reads TGTGCCAGCAGCTCCCTGAGGCAGCGAACTAACTATGGCTACACCTTC.

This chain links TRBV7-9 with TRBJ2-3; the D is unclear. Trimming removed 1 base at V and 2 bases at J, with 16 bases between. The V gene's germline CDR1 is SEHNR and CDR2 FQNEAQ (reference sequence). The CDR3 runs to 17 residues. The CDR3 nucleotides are TGTGCCAGCAGCTTAGGTAGTGAAGGAATATTCACAGATACGCAGTATTTT. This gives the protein CASSLGSEGIFTDTQYF.

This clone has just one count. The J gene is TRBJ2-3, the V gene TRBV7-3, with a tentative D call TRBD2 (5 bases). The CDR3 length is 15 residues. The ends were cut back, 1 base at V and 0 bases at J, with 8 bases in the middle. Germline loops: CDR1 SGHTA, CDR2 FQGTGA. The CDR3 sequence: CASSLNGGSTDTQYF. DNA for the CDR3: TGTGCCAGCAGCTTAAACGGCGGGAGCACAGATACGCAGTATTTT.

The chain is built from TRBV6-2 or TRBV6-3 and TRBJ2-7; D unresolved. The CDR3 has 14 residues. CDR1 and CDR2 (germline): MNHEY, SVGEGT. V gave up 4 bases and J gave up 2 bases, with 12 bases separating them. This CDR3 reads CASSLFGSPYEQYF. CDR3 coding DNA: TGTGCCAGCAGTTTATTCGGGTCCCCCTACGAGCAGTACTTC.

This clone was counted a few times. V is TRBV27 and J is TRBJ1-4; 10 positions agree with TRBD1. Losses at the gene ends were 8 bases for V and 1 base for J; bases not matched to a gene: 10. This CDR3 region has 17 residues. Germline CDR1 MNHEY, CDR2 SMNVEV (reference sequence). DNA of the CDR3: TGTGCCAGCCGGTCCGGGACAGGGGATTTAACTAATGAAAAACTGTTTTTT. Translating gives CASRSGTGDLTNEKLFF.

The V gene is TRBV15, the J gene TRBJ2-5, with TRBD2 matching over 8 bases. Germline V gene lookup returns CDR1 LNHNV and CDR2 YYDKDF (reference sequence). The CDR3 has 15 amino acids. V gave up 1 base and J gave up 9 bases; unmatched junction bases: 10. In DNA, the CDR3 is TGTGCCACCAGCAGAGCTAGCGGGTCGTCCCGGGCCCAGTACTTC. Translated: CATSRASGSSRAQYF.

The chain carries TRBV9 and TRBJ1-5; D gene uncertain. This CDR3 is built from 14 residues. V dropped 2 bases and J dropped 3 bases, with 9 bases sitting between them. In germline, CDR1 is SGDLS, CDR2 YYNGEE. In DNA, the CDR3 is TGTGCCAGCAGCGTCGGACCTGACAATCAGCCCCAGCATTTT. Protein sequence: CASSVGPDNQPQHF.

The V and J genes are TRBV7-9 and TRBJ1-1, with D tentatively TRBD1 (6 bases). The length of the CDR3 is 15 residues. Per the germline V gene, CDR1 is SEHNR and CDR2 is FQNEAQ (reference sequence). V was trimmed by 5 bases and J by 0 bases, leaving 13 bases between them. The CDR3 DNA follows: TGTGCCAGCAGCGGCGGGGGCGGCATGAACACTGAAGCTTTCTTT. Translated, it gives CASSGGGGMNTEAFF.

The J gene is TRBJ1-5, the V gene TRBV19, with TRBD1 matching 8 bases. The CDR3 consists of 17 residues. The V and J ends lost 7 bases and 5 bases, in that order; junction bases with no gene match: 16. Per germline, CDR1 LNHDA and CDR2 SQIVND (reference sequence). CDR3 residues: CASIPGQGNLGDQPQHF. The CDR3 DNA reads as TGTGCCAGTATCCCTGGACAGGGAAACCTTGGGGATCAGCCCCAGCATTTT.

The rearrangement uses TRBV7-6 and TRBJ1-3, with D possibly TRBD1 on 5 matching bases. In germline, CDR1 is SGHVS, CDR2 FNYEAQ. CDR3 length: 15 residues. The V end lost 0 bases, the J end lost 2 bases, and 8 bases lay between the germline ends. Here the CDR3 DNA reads TGTGCCAGCAGCTTAGCCGGGGGTGCTGGAAACACCATATATTTT. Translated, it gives CASSLAGGAGNTIYF.

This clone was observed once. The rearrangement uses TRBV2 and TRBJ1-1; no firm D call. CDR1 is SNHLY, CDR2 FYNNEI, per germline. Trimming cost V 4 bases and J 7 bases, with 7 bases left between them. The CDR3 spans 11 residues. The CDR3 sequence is CASSGTGEAFF. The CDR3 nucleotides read TGTGCCAGCAGTGGGACGGGTGAAGCTTTCTTT.

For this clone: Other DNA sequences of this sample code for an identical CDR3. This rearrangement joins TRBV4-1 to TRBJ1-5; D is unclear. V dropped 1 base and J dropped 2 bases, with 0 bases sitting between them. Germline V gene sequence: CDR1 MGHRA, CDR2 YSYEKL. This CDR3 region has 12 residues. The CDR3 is CASSQGNQPQHF. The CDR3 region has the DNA TGCGCCAGCAGCCAAGGCAATCAGCCCCAGCATTTT.

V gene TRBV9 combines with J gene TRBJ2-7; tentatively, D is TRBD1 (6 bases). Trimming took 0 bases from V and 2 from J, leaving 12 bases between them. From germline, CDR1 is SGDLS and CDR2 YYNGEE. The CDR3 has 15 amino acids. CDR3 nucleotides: TGTGCCAGCAGCGTAGAAGGGGGTGGAACCTACGAGCAGTACTTC. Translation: CASSVEGGGTYEQYF.

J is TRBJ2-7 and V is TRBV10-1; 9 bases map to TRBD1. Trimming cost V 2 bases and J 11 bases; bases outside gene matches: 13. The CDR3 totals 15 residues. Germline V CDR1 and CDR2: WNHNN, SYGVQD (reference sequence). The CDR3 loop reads CASSEAGDRASRKYF. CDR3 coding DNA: TGCGCCAGCAGTGAGGCTGGGGACAGGGCTTCTCGGAAGTACTTC.

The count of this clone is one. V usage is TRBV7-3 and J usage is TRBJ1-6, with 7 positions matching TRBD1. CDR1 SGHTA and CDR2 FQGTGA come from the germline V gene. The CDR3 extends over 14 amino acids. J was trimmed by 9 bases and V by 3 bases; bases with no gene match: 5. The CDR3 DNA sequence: TGTGCCAGCAGCTTGAGGGGGCAAGGTTCACCCCTCCACTTT. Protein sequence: CASSLRGQGSPLHF.

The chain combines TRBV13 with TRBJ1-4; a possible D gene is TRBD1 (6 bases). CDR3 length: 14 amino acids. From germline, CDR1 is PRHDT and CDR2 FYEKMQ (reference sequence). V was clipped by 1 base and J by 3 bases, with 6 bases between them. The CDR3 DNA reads TGTGCCAGCAGCTTAGAGGGGGCTAATGAAAAACTGTTTTTT. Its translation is CASSLEGANEKLFF.

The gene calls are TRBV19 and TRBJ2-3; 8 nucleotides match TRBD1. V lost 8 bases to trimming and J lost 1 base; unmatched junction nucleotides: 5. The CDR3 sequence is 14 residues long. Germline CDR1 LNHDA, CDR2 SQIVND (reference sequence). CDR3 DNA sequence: TGTGCCAGTGCCTCGGACAGGGGCACAGATACGCAGTATTTT. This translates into CASASDRGTDTQYF.

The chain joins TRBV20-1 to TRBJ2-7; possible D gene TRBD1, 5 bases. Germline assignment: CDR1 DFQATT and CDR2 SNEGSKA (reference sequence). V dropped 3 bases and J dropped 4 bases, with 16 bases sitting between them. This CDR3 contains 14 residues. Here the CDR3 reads CSASQDPKGYEQYF. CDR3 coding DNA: TGCAGTGCTAGTCAAGACCCCAAGGGGTACGAGCAGTACTTC.

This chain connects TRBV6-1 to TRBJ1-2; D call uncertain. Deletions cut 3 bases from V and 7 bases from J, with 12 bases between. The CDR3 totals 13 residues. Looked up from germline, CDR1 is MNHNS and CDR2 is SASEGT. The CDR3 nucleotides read TGTGCCAGCAGTGAGGACGGCACTATTGGCTACACCTTC. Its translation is CASSEDGTIGYTF.

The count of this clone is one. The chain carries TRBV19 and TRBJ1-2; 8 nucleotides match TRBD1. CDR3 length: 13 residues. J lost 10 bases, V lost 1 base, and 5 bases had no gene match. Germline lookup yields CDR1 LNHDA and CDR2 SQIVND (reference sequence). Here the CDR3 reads CASSIGTGSYYTF. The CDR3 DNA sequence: TGTGCCAGTAGTATAGGGACAGGGTCATACTACACCTTC.

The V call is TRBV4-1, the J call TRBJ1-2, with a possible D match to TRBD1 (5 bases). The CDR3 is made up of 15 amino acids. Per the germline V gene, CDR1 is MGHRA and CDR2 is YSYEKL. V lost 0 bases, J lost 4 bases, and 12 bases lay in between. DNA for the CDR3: TGCGCCAGCAGCCAAGATACCGGGACGGTCTATGGCTACACCTTC. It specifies CASSQDTGTVYGYTF.

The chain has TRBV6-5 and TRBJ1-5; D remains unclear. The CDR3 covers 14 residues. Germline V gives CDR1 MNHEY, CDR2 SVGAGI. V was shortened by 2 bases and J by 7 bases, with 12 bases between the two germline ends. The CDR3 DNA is TGTGCCAGCAGTTACAGAGCCGACGGGCAGCCCCAGCATTTT. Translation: CASSYRADGQPQHF.

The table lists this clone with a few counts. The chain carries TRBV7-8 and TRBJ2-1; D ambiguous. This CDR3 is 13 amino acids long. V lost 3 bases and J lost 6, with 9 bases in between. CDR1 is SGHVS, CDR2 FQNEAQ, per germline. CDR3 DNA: TGTGCCAGCAGCTTCCGGGCCACCAATGAGCAGTTCTTC. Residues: CASSFRATNEQFF.